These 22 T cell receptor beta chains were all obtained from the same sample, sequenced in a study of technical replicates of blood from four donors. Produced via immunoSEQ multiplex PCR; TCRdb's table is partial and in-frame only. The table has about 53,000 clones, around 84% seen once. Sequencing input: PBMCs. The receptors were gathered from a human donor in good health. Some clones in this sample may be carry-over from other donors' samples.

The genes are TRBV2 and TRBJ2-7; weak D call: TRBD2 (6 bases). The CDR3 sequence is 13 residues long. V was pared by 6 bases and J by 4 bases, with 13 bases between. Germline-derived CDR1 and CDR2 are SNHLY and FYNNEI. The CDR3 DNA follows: TGTGCCAGCAGCGTCGGAGGGGTGTACGAGCAGTACTTC. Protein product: CASSVGGVYEQYF.

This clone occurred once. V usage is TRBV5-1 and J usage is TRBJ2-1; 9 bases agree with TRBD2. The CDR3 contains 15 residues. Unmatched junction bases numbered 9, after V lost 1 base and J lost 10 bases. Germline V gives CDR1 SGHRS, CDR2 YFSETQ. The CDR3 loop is CASSLKAGGIGEQFF. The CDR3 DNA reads TGCGCCAGCAGCTTGAAAGCGGGAGGTATCGGGGAGCAGTTCTTC. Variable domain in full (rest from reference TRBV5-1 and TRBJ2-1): KAGVTQTPRYLIKTRGQQVTLSCSPISGHRSVSWYQQTPGQGLQFLFEYFSETQRNKGNFPGRFSGRQFSNSRSEMNVSTLELGDSALYLCASSLKAGGIGEQFFGPGTRLTVL.

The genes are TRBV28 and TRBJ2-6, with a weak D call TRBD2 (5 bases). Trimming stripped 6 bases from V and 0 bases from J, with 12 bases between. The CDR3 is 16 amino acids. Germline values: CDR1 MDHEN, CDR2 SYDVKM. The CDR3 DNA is TGTGCCAGCAGCCTCCGGCGGGCCTCTGGGGCCAACGTCCTGACTTTC. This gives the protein CASSLRRASGANVLTF.

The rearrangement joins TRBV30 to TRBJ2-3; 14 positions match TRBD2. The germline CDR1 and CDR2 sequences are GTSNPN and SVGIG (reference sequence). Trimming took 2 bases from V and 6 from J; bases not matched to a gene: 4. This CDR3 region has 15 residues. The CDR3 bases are TGTGCCTGGAGTTATGGACTAGCGGGAGGTGATACGCAGTATTTT. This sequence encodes CAWSYGLAGGDTQYF.

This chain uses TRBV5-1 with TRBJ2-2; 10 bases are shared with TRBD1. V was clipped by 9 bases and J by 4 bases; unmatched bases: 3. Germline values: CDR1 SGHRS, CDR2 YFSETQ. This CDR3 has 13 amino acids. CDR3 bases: TGCGCCACCCGGACAGGGGGCACCGGGGAGCTGTTTTTT. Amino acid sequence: CATRTGGTGELFF.

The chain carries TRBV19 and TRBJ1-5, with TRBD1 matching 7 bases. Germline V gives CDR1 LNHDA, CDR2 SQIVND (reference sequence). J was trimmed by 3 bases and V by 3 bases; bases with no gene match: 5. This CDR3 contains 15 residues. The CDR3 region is CASSMTGFINQPQHF. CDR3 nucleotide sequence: TGTGCCAGTAGTATGACAGGGTTTATCAATCAGCCCCAGCATTTT.

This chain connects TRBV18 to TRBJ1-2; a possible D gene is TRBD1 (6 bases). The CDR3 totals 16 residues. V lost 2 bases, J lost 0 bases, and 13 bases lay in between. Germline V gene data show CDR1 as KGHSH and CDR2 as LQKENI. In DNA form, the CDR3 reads TGTGCCAGCTCACCAAACCCGACAGGTCCTAACTATGGCTACACCTTC. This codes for CASSPNPTGPNYGYTF. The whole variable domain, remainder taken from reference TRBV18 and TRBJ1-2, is NAGVMQNPRHLVRRRGQEARLRCSPMKGHSHVYWYRQLPEEGLKFMVYLQKENIIDESGMPKERFSAEFPKEGPSILRIQQVVRGDSAAYFCASSPNPTGPNYGYTFGSGTRLTVV.

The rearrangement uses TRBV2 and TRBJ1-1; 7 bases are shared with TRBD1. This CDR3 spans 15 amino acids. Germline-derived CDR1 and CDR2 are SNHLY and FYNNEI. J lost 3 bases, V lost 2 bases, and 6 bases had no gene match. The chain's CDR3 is CASSERGHRDTEAFF. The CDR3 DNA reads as TGTGCCAGCAGTGAAAGGGGGCACCGGGACACTGAAGCTTTCTTT.

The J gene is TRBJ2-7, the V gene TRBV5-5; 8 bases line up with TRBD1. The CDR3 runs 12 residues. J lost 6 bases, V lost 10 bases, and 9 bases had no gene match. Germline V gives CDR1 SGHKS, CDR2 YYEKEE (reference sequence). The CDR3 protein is CASGQGLLEQYF. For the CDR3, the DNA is TGTGCCTCCGGACAGGGACTCCTCGAGCAGTACTTC.

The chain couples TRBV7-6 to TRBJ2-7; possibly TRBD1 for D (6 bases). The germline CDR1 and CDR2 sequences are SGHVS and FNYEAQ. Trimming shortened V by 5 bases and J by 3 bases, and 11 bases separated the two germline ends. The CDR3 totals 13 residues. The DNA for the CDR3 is TGTGCCAGCAGCCCAGGGGCGGGCTACGAGCAGTACTTC. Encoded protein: CASSPGAGYEQYF.

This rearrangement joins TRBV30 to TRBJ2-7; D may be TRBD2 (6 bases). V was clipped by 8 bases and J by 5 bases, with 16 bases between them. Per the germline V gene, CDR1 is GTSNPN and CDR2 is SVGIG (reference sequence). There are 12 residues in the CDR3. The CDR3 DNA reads TGTGCCGGAGGGGCAGGGACCCACGAGCAGTACTTC. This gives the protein CAGGAGTHEQYF.

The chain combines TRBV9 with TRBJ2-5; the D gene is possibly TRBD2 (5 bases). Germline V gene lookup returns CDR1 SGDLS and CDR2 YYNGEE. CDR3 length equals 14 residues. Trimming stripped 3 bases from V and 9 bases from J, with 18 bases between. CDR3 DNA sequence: TGTGCCAGCAGCGAACAAGAGGCGGGTGGGGCCCAGTACTTC. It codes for CASSEQEAGGAQYF.

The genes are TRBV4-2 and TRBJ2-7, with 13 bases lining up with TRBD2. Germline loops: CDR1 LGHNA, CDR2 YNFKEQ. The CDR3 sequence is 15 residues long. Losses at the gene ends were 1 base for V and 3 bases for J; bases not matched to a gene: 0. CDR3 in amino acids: CASSQGTSGGYEQYF. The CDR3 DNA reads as TGTGCCAGCAGCCAAGGGACTAGCGGGGGCTACGAGCAGTACTTC.

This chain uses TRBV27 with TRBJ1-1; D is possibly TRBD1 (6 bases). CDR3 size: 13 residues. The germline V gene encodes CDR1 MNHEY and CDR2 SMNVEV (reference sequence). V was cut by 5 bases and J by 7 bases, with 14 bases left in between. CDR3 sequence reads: CASSTTDRLEAFF. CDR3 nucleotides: TGTGCCAGCAGTACCACCGACAGGCTTGAAGCTTTCTTT.

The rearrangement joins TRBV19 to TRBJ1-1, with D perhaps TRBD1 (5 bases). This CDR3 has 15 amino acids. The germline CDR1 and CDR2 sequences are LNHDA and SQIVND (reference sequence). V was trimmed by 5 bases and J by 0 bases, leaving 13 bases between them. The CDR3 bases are TGTGCCAGTAGTCGGGGGAACTTAATGAACACTGAAGCTTTCTTT. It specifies CASSRGNLMNTEAFF.

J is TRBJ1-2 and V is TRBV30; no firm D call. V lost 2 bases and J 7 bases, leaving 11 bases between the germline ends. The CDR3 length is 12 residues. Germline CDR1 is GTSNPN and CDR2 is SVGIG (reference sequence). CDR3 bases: TGTGCCTGGAGTATCTCCGCGCGTGGCTACACCTTC. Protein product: CAWSISARGYTF.

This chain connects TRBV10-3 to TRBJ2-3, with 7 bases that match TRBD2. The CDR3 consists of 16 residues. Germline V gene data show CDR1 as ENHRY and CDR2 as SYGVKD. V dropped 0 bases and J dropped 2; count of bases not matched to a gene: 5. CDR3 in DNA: TGTGCCATCAGTGAGTCGGGGCGGGAGCTCACAGATACGCAGTATTTT. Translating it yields CAISESGRELTDTQYF.

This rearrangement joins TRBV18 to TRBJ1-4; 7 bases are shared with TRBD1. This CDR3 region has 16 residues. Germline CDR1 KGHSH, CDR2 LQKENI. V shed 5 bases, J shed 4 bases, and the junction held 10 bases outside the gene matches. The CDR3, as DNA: TGTGCCAGCTCAACCCGGACAGGAGATCGTAATGAAAAACTGTTTTTT. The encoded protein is CASSTRTGDRNEKLFF.

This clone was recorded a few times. This chain's CDR3 is CASRNFGQESNYGYTF. The CDR3 bases are TGTGCCAGCAGAAACTTTGGACAGGAGTCTAACTATGGCTACACCTTC. The rearrangement links TRBV7-2 to TRBJ1-2; 7 bases are shared with TRBD1. This CDR3 has 16 residues. Germline trimming cut 6 bases from V and 0 bases from J; bases unmatched to any gene: 10. Looked up from germline, CDR1 is SGHTA and CDR2 is FQGNSA.

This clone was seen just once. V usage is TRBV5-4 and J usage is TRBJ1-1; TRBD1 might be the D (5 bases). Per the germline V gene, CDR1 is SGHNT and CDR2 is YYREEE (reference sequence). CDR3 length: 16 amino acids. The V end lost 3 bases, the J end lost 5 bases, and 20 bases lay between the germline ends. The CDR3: CASSSLGPGTITEAFF. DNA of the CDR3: TGTGCCAGCAGCTCCCTGGGTCCGGGGACTATTACTGAAGCTTTCTTT.

CDR3 nucleotide sequence: TGTGCCAGCTCACAGGGGGAGAACACTGAAGCTTTCTTT. This codes for CASSQGENTEAFF. V gene TRBV18 combines with J gene TRBJ1-1; possible D gene TRBD1, 6 bases. In germline, CDR1 is KGHSH, CDR2 LQKENI. Trimming pared 4 bases from V and 1 base from J, leaving 7 bases between. There are 13 residues in the CDR3.

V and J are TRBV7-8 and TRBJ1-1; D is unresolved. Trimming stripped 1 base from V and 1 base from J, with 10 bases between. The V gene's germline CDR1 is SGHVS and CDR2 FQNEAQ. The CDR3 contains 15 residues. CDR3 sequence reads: CASSLGWGGNTEAFF. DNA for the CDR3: TGTGCCAGCAGCTTAGGGTGGGGAGGGAACACTGAAGCTTTCTTT.